One and the same sample provided the 2 T cell receptor beta chains below, sequenced in a study of T cells after yellow fever vaccination. TCRdb ran MiXCR on the 5' RACE reads and lists one entry per CDR3 protein. The sample has around 350,000 distinct CDR3 sequences; roughly 6.2% are singletons. Sequencing used PBMCs, obtained 5 days after the yellow fever booster vaccination. These receptors were collected from a man in his thirties or forties who received the YFV17D yellow fever vaccine.

This clonotype turned up a few times. The rearrangement joins TRBV20-1 to TRBJ2-1; tentatively, D is TRBD1 (6 bases). Germline CDR1 is DFQATT and CDR2 is SNEGSKA (reference sequence). V was shortened by 6 bases and J by 0 bases, with 15 bases between the two germline ends. This CDR3 is built from 15 residues. The CDR3 sequence: CSALRGISSYNEQFF. In DNA, the CDR3 is TGCAGTGCCCTGAGGGGGATCAGCTCCTACAATGAGCAGTTCTTC.

This clonotype occurred a few times. The gene calls are TRBV19 and TRBJ2-5; 7 nucleotides align to TRBD2. From germline, CDR1 is LNHDA and CDR2 SQIVND (reference sequence). V shed 3 bases and J 4 bases; nucleotides not matched to a gene: 2. The length of the CDR3 is 13 residues. For the CDR3, the DNA is TGTGCCAGTAGTATGGAGCGGGGAGAGACCCAGTACTTC. As protein: CASSMERGETQYF.